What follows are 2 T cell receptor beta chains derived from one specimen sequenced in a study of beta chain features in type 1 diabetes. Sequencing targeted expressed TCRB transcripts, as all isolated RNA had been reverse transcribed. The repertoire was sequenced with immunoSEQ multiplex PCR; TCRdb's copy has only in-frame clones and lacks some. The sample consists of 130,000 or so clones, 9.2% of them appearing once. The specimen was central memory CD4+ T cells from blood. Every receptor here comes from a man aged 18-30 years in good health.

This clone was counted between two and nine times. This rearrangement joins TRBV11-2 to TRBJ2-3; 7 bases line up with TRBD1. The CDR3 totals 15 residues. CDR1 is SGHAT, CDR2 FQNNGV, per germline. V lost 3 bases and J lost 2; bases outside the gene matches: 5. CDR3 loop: CASSLTGLATDTQYF. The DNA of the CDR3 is TGTGCCAGCAGCTTGACAGGGTTAGCCACAGATACGCAGTATTTT.

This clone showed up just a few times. CDR3 loop: CASSRWDSVSTDTQYF. In DNA form, the CDR3 reads TGTGCCAGCAGCCGGTGGGACAGCGTAAGCACAGATACGCAGTATTTT. The rearrangement links TRBV11-2 to TRBJ2-3; 7 bases are a match to TRBD1. This CDR3 spans 16 amino acids. With 5 bases clipped from V and 0 bases from J, the junction kept 8 bases outside the gene matches. The V gene's germline CDR1 is SGHAT and CDR2 FQNNGV.